These 14 T cell receptor beta chains share one sample of origin, sequenced in a study of CD8 T cells in Susac syndrome. After extraction with the RNeasy kit, about 0.5 to 1 ug of the RNA was reverse transcribed using random hexamers. TCRdb analysed the immunoSEQ multiplex PCR reads with MiXCR anew, one entry per CDR3 protein. The table has roughly 200,000 distinct CDR3 sequences, about 95% seen once. Sequenced sample: CD4+ T cells from PBMCs. The source is a human donor in good health.

The CDR3 sequence is CSASSLDRVQETQYF. The CDR3, as DNA: TGCAGTGCTTCCTCGTTGGACAGGGTGCAAGAGACCCAGTACTTC. V and J are TRBV20-1 and TRBJ2-5; 8 nucleotides match TRBD1. V lost 5 bases to trimming and J lost 2 bases; unmatched junction nucleotides: 10. Germline V lookup: CDR1 DFQATT, CDR2 SNEGSKA (reference sequence). CDR3 length: 15 amino acids.

This chain connects TRBV27 to TRBJ1-4; the D gene is possibly TRBD1 (5 bases). Deletions cut 3 bases from V and 6 bases from J, with 14 bases between. The CDR3 contains 15 residues. Germline-derived CDR1 and CDR2 are MNHEY and SMNVEV (reference sequence). For the CDR3, the DNA is TGTGCCAGCAGTTTTTTTGGGGGAGTCGATGAAAAACTGTTTTTT. Encoded protein: CASSFFGGVDEKLFF.

This clonotype was recorded only once. The chain combines TRBV7-2 with TRBJ1-1, with 12 positions matching TRBD1. The trim removed 5 bases at V and 10 bases at J, leaving 5 bases unmatched. Germline V gene data show CDR1 as SGHTA and CDR2 as FQGNSA. This CDR3 spans 13 amino acids. The CDR3 DNA follows: TGTGCCAGCAGCGCGGGACAGGGGGCGCGAGCTTTCTTT. Protein sequence: CASSAGQGARAFF. Looking up the rest from reference TRBV7-2 and TRBJ1-1 gives the full variable domain: GAGVSQSPSNKVTEKGKDVELRCDPISGHTALYWYRQSLGQGLEFLIYFQGNSAPDKSGLPSDRFSAERTGGSVSTLTIQRTQQEDSAVYLCASSAGQGARAFFGQGTRLTVV.

This chain connects TRBV4-3 to TRBJ2-1, with 10 positions matching TRBD2. CDR1 LGHNA and CDR2 YSLEER come from the germline V gene. The CDR3 extends over 16 amino acids. V dropped 3 bases and J dropped 2; count of bases not matched to a gene: 4. In nucleotides, the CDR3 is TGCGCCAGCAGCCACCGAACTAGCGGGACCTACAATGAGCAGTTCTTC. Its protein is CASSHRTSGTYNEQFF.

The rearrangement uses TRBV5-4 and TRBJ2-3; D remains unclear. Per germline, CDR1 SGHNT and CDR2 YYREEE (reference sequence). V lost 0 bases to trimming and J lost 11 bases, with 13 bases between them. The CDR3 covers 13 residues. In nucleotides, the CDR3 is TGTGCCAGCAGCTTGGCCGTGGGCCAAGAGCAGTATTTT. This sequence encodes CASSLAVGQEQYF.

The chain employs TRBV20-1 and TRBJ2-7; D gene unclear. This CDR3 region has 11 residues. CDR1 DFQATT and CDR2 SNEGSKA come from the germline V gene (reference sequence). The ends were cut back, 2 bases at V and 6 bases at J, with 8 bases in the middle. This CDR3 reads CSARRVAEQYF. In DNA form, the CDR3 reads TGCAGTGCTAGAAGGGTGGCCGAGCAGTACTTC.

The CDR3: CASSAGGAVQPQHF. As DNA, the CDR3 is TGTGCCAGCAGTGCAGGGGGCGCGGTTCAGCCCCAGCATTTT. The chain carries TRBV28 and TRBJ1-5; 8 nucleotides align to TRBD1. The V and J ends lost 5 bases and 6 bases, in that order; junction bases with no gene match: 6. In germline, CDR1 is MDHEN, CDR2 SYDVKM. The CDR3 is 14 residues long.

This chain uses TRBV29-1 with TRBJ2-3; 14 nucleotides match TRBD2. V was pared by 4 bases and J by 3 bases, with 6 bases of the junction left unmatched. Germline V gives CDR1 SQVTM, CDR2 ANQGSEA. There are 16 residues in the CDR3. The CDR3: CSVVGLAGGRTDTQYF. The CDR3, as DNA: TGCAGCGTTGTTGGACTAGCGGGAGGTCGGACAGATACGCAGTATTTT.

The chain couples TRBV30 to TRBJ2-7; D is undetermined. V gave up 1 base and J gave up 2 bases, with 9 bases separating them. The CDR3 totals 13 residues. Germline CDR1 reads GTSNPN; CDR2 reads SVGIG (reference sequence). The CDR3 sequence: CAWSGKGTYEQYF. The CDR3 DNA follows: TGTGCCTGGAGTGGTAAAGGGACCTACGAGCAGTACTTC.

The V and J genes are TRBV18 and TRBJ2-7; maybe TRBD2 (5 bases). The CDR3 is made up of 14 amino acids. Germline loops: CDR1 KGHSH, CDR2 LQKENI. V lost 0 bases and J lost 7, with 13 bases in between. The CDR3 coding sequence is TGTGCCAGCTCACCACCTGCCCTCCCGGGGGAGCAGTACTTC. It is translated as CASSPPALPGEQYF. Variable domain in full (rest from reference TRBV18 and TRBJ2-7): NAGVMQNPRHLVRRRGQEARLRCSPMKGHSHVYWYRQLPEEGLKFMVYLQKENIIDESGMPKERFSAEFPKEGPSILRIQQVVRGDSAAYFCASSPPALPGEQYFGPGTRLTVT.

The gene calls are TRBV27 and TRBJ2-5, with a weak D call TRBD2 (5 bases). The CDR3 spans 14 residues. The V gene lost 5 bases and the J gene lost 5 bases, with 15 bases spanning the gap. Germline loops: CDR1 MNHEY, CDR2 SMNVEV (reference sequence). The CDR3 protein is CASSPSGILETQYF. The CDR3 nucleotides are TGTGCCAGCAGTCCTTCCGGGATCCTGGAGACCCAGTACTTC.

This chain connects TRBV5-4 to TRBJ1-2; D may be TRBD1 (6 bases). The germline V gene encodes CDR1 SGHNT and CDR2 YYREEE (reference sequence). The CDR3 extends over 16 amino acids. Trimming removed 4 bases at V and 4 bases at J, with 20 bases between. CDR3 sequence reads: CASSPPGHRAPYGYTF. The CDR3 region has the DNA TGTGCCAGCAGCCCGCCGGGACACCGGGCCCCCTATGGCTACACCTTC.

The chain links TRBV14 to TRBJ2-1; 7 bases are shared with TRBD1. Germline values: CDR1 SGHDN, CDR2 FVKESK. The CDR3 is 17 residues long. Trimming cost V 1 base and J 7 bases; bases outside gene matches: 13. CDR3 coding DNA: TGTGCCAGCAGCCAAGCCCCGGACAGGTGGATGGGGAATGAGCAGTTCTTC. Translating gives CASSQAPDRWMGNEQFF.

This chain connects TRBV28 to TRBJ1-2; 8 nucleotides agree with TRBD1. V shed 4 bases, J shed 7 bases, and the junction held 11 bases outside the gene matches. In germline, CDR1 is MDHEN, CDR2 SYDVKM. The CDR3 extends over 15 amino acids. The CDR3 region has the DNA TGTGCCAGCAGTTCAGGACAGGGTCGACTAAGTGGCTACACCTTC. This encodes CASSSGQGRLSGYTF.